These T cell receptor beta chains were read from a single sample in a study of beta chain features in type 1 diabetes. TCRdb's table, derived via immunoSEQ multiplex PCR, lists solely in-frame clones and lacks some. This sample has about 180,000 clones, with around 8% found just once. Sequenced input: central memory CD4+ T cells from blood. The receptors shown here come from a woman in her forties with type 1 diabetes. Each CDR3 is given with its conserved first and last residue. The D gene is left open where the match is weak. Only part of the rows carry a size: once, few, many, or a class if the clone is expanded.

v_call	clone_size	d_call	j_call	cdr3_aa	cdr3_nt
TRBV15	-	TRBD1	TRBJ1-2	CATSRYPRTGQDYGYTF	TGTGCCACCAGCAGATACCCCCGGACAGGGCAGGACTATGGCTACACCTTC
TRBV2	-	-	TRBJ2-1	CASKGQTYNEQFF	TGTGCCAGCAAAGGACAGACCTACAATGAGCAGTTCTTC
TRBV7-9	-	-	TRBJ1-2	CASSASRGSYGYTF	TGTGCCAGCAGCGCTTCGCGGGGGAGCTATGGCTACACCTTC
TRBV5-1	few	TRBD2	TRBJ2-2	CASSLASGSVNGELFF	TGCGCCAGCAGCTTGGCCAGCGGGAGTGTGAACGGGGAGCTGTTTTTT
TRBV7-2	-	-	TRBJ1-5	CASSLSRADQPQHF	TGTGCCAGCAGCTTGAGCAGGGCGGATCAGCCCCAGCATTTT
TRBV4-2	few	-	TRBJ2-7	CASSQETGRYEQYF	TGTGCCAGCAGCCAAGAAACGGGTCGGTACGAGCAGTACTTC
TRBV5-1	-	-	TRBJ1-1	CASSLGGDGTEAFF	TGCGCCAGCAGCTTGGGGGGGGACGGCACTGAAGCTTTCTTT
TRBV7-3	-	TRBD1	TRBJ1-6	CASSQGQGDSPLHF	TGTGCCAGCAGCCAGGGACAGGGGGATTCACCCCTCCACTTT
TRBV6-5	few	TRBD2	TRBJ2-5	CASKGKLAEETQYF	TGTGCCAGCAAGGGGAAACTAGCGGAAGAGACCCAGTACTTC
TRBV18	few	TRBD2	TRBJ2-7	CASSQAPSGSRYEQYF	TGTGCCAGCTCCCAGGCGCCTAGCGGGAGTAGGTACGAGCAGTACTTC
TRBV6-1	once	-	TRBJ2-3	CASSEQMGGDTQYF	TGTGCCAGCAGTGAGCAGATGGGAGGAGATACGCAGTATTTT
TRBV29-1	-	-	TRBJ2-3	CSVPWGGGPDTQYF	TGCAGCGTTCCCTGGGGGGGCGGCCCAGATACGCAGTATTTT
TRBV6-5	few	TRBD2	TRBJ2-7	CASSPRTSGSYEQYF	TGTGCCAGCAGTCCTCGGACTAGCGGGAGCTACGAGCAGTACTTC
TRBV7-2	few	-	TRBJ2-1	CASSRSNEQFF	TGTGCCAGCAGCAGGAGTAATGAGCAGTTCTTC
TRBV7-3	-	-	TRBJ2-3	CASSSAGGTDTQYF	TGTGCCAGCAGCTCGGCAGGGGGCACAGATACGCAGTATTTT
TRBV27	-	TRBD1	TRBJ2-2	CASSWIGGNTGELFF	TGTGCCAGCAGTTGGATAGGGGGCAACACCGGGGAGCTGTTTTTT
TRBV18	-	TRBD1	TRBJ2-3	CASSPLSLAGTGSTDTQYF	TGTGCCAGCTCACCACTTTCGCTTGCCGGGACAGGATCCACAGATACGCAGTATTTT
TRBV7-9	-	TRBD1	TRBJ2-3	CASSLGTGGKDTQYF	TGTGCCAGCAGCTTAGGTACAGGGGGTAAAGATACGCAGTATTTT
TRBV19	-	TRBD1	TRBJ2-2	CASRDRGPTGELFF	TGTGCCAGCCGGGACAGGGGGCCGACCGGGGAGCTGTTTTTT
TRBV5-1	many	-	TRBJ1-2	CASSLGEADGYTF	TGCGCCAGCAGCTTGGGGGAGGCTGATGGCTACACCTTC
TRBV7-8	-	TRBD2	TRBJ2-1	CASSFSSGEEYNEQFF	TGTGCCAGCAGCTTCTCAAGCGGGGAAGAGTACAATGAGCAGTTCTTC
TRBV28	-	-	TRBJ2-2	CASTPGGYGELFF	TGTGCCAGCACTCCCGGAGGCTACGGGGAGCTGTTTTTT
TRBV2	-	TRBD2	TRBJ2-5	CASSLAGGTQYF	TGTGCCAGCAGTCTAGCGGGGGGGACCCAGTACTTC
TRBV14	few	TRBD1	TRBJ2-5	CASSQGSGGRTQYF	TGTGCCAGCAGCCAAGGGTCAGGGGGCCGGACCCAGTACTTC
TRBV6-6	-	-	TRBJ1-4	CASTRGTKEKLFF	TGTGCCAGCACGCGGGGGACAAAGGAAAAACTGTTTTTT
TRBV10-3	many	-	TRBJ2-5	CAIRSGETQYF	TGTGCCATCAGAAGCGGGGAGACCCAGTACTTC
TRBV28	many	-	TRBJ2-7	CASSSPEGVEQYF	TGTGCCAGCAGTTCCCCCGAGGGGGTCGAGCAGTACTTC